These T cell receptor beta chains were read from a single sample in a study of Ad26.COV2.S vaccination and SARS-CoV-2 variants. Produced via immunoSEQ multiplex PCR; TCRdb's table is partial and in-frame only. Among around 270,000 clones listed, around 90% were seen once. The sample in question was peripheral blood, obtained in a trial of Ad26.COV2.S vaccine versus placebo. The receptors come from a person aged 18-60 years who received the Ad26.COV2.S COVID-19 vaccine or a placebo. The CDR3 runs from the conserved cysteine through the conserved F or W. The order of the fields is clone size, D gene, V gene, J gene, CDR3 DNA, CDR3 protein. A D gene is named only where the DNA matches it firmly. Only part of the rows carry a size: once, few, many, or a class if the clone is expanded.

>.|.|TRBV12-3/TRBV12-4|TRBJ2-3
TGTGCCAGCAGTTTACGGGCAGATACGCAGTATTTT
CASSLRADTQYF
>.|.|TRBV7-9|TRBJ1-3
TGTGCCAGCAGCTTAGCCTCTTACTCTGGAAACACCATATATTTT
CASSLASYSGNTIYF
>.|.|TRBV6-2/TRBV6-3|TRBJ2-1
TGTGCCAGCAGTTACGGGGTCGTATCGTTCTTC
CASSYGVVSFF
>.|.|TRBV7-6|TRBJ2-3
TGTGCCAGCAGCGTAAGCCCTAGCACAGATACGCAGTATTTT
CASSVSPSTDTQYF
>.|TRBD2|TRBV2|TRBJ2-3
TGTGCCAGCAGCGAACTAGCGGGAGAGGCTTTT
CASSELAGEAF
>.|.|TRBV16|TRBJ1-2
TGTGCCAGCAGCCAAGCGCCAGACTCCTTAAATGGCTACACCTTC
CASSQAPDSLNGYTF
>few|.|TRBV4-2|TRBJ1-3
TGTGCCAGCGCGTCGGGACCTGGAAACACCATATATTTT
CASASGPGNTIYF
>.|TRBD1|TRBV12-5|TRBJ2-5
TGTGCTAGTGGTCCCGGGACAGGGGTAGAGACCCAGTACTTC
CASGPGTGVETQYF
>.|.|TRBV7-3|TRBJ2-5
TGTGCCAGCAGCCTTACAGGGCGGGGGGAGACCCAGTACTTC
CASSLTGRGETQYF
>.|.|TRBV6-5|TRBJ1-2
TGTGCCAGCAGTTACTCGTGGGGAACGAACTATGGCTACACCTTC
CASSYSWGTNYGYTF
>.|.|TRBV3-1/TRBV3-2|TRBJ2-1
TGTGCCAGCAGCCAAGCAGGGCTATACAATGAGCAGTTCTTC
CASSQAGLYNEQFF
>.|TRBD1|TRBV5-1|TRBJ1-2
TGCGCCAGCAGCTTCACAGGGGGCCCACCCTATGGCTACACCTTC
CASSFTGGPPYGYTF
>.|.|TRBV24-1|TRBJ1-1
TGTGCCACCTGGCACAGGGACTTGAACACTGAAGCTTTCTTT
CATWHRDLNTEAFF
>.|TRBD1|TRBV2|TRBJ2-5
TGTGCCAGCCATCTGGACAGGTACCAAGAGACCCAGTACTTC
CASHLDRYQETQYF
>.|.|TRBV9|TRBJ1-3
TGTGCCAGCAGCGCAACGGATGCCTCTGGAAACACCATATATTTT
CASSATDASGNTIYF
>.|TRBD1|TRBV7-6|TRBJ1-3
TGTGCCAGCAGCTTGGGGACAGGGGGAGAAAACACCATATATTTT
CASSLGTGGENTIYF
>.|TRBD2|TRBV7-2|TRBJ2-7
TGTGCCAGCAGCCGAGGACTAGCGAGCGAGCAGTACTTC
CASSRGLASEQYF
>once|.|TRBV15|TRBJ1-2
TGTGCCACCAGCAGAGCCCCCGAGCGAGGATTATATGGCTACACCTTC
CATSRAPERGLYGYTF
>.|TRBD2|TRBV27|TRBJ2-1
TGTGCCAGCAGTCAGGGGACTAGCGGGGCCTACAATGAGCAGTTCTTC
CASSQGTSGAYNEQFF
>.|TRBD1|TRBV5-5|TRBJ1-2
TGTGCCAGCAGCTTGAGGGACAGCAGTTTCAATAACTATGGCTACACCTTC
CASSLRDSSFNNYGYTF
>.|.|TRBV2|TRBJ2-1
TGTGCCAGTCCAAAAAAGTCCCGGGACGGCCACAATGAGCAGTTCTTC
CASPKKSRDGHNEQFF
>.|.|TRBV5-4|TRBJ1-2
TGTGCCAGCAGCTTGGCCACTCCCGGGACGAATGGCTACACCTTC
CASSLATPGTNGYTF
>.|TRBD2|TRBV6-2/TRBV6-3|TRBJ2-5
TGTGCCAGCAGTTATGGAGCGGGAGGGCACTTTCAAGAGACCCAGTACTTC
CASSYGAGGHFQETQYF
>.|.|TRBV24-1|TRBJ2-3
TGTGCCACCAGTGATTCCCTAGGGCCAGATACGCAGTATTTT
CATSDSLGPDTQYF
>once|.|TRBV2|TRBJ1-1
TGTGCCAGCAGCTTTGCCGGGGCGACGAACACTGAAGCTTTCTTT
CASSFAGATNTEAFF
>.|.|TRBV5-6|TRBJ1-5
TGTGCCAGCAGCTTAGGAGGGGTCAATCAGCCCCAGCATTTT
CASSLGGVNQPQHF
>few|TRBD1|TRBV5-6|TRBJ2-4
TGTGCCAGCAGCTATCTTCCGGGACAGGGGGGAGCCAAAAACATTCAGTACTTC
CASSYLPGQGGAKNIQYF
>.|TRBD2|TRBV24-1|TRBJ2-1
TGTGCCACCAGTGATTTAGCGGGAGGTGAACGTGAGCAGTTCTTC
CATSDLAGGEREQFF
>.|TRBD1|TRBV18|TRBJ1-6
TGTGCCAGCTCACCAGGGACAGGATCAAATTCACCCCTCCACTTT
CASSPGTGSNSPLHF
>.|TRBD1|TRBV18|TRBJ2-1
TGTGCCAGCTCACCCGGGACAGGACTCAACAATGAGCAGTTCTTC
CASSPGTGLNNEQFF
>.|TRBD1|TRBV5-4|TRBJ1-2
TGTGCCAGCAGCGCGCAGGGGGCGAGCTATGGCTACACCTTC
CASSAQGASYGYTF
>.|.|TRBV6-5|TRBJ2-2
TGTGCCAGCAGTTACGAACTAGCTGGCACCGGGGAGCTGTTTTTT
CASSYELAGTGELFF
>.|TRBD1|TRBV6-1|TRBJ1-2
TGTGCCAGCAGTGAAGAAGAGGGGACAGGGGGTTTCTATGGCTACACCTTC
CASSEEEGTGGFYGYTF
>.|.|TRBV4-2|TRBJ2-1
TGTGCCAGCAGCGGACGAGGGACAAAGGAGTTCTTC
CASSGRGTKEFF
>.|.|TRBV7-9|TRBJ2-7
TGTGCCAGCAGCCACACCGGGCAGGGCTACGAGCAGTACTTC
CASSHTGQGYEQYF
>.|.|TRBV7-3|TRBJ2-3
TGTGCCAGCAGCCCGACCGTGGCTGTATCAGATACGCAGTATTTT
CASSPTVAVSDTQYF
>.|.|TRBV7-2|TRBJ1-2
TGTGCCAGCAGCCCCAGGGATGGCTACACCTTC
CASSPRDGYTF
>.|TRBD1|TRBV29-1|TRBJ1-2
TGCAGCGTTGAAGGACAGGGGGAAGTAATTGGCTACACCTTC
CSVEGQGEVIGYTF
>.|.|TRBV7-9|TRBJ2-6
TGTGCCAGCAGCCCGGACGGGGCCAACGTCCTGACTTTC
CASSPDGANVLTF
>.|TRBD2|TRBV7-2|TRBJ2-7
TGTGCCAGCAGCTCCTCGTTGAGCGGGGGGGCTTACGAGCAGTACTTC
CASSSSLSGGAYEQYF
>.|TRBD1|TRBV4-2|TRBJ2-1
TGTGCCAGCAGCCAAGACCGGACAGGGGGCCGTTGGGGACTAGCAGATGAGCAGTTCTTC
CASSQDRTGGRWGLADEQFF
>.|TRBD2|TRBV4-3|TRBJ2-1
TGCGCCAGCAGCCAAGAATGGACTAGCGGGGGGCCGGGGAATGAGCAGTTCTTC
CASSQEWTSGGPGNEQFF
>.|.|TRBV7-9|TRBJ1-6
TGTGCCAGCAGCTTAGGGGCTTCACCCCTCCACTTT
CASSLGASPLHF
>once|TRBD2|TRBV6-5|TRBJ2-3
TGTGCCAGCAGTTCTTACCGACTAGCGGGAGTTGATACGCAGTATTTT
CASSSYRLAGVDTQYF
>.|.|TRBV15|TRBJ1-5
TGTGCCACCAGCAGAGAAAAGGGTAGCAATCAGCCCCAGCATTTT
CATSREKGSNQPQHF
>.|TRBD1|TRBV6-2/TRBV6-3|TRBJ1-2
TGTGCCAGCAGTTACTCGACGGGACAGGGACAGGGCCACACCTTC
CASSYSTGQGQGHTF
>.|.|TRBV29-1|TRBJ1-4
TGCAGCGTTGAGACAGGTAGTAATGAAAAACTGTTTTTT
CSVETGSNEKLFF
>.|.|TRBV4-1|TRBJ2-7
TGCGCCAGCAGCCCGAGGATGCTATACGAGCAGTACTTC
CASSPRMLYEQYF
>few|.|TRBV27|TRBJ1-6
TGTGCCAGCAGCCCTATACGACAGAGGAATAATTCACCCCTCCACTTT
CASSPIRQRNNSPLHF
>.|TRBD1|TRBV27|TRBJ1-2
TGTGCCAGCAGTCTGGGACAGGGGAACTATGGCTACACCTTC
CASSLGQGNYGYTF
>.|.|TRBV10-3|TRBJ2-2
TGTGCCATCAGTGTTTCTTCGAACACCGGGGAGCTGTTTTTT
CAISVSSNTGELFF
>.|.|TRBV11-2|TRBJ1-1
TGTGCCAGCAGCTCGCAGGGAGGGGGTTCGTACACTGAAGCTTTCTTT
CASSSQGGGSYTEAFF
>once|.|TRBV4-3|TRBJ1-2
TGCGCCAGCAGCCAAGGACATGACGGCTACACCTTC
CASSQGHDGYTF
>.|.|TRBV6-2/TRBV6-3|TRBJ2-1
TGTGCCAGCAGTAATGTCCTGTACCACAATGAGCAGTTCTTC
CASSNVLYHNEQFF
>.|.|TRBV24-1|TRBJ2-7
TGTGCCACCAGTGCCGAGATAGGCCCCGCGGGCTACGAGCAGTACTTC
CATSAEIGPAGYEQYF
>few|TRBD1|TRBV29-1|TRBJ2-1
TGCAGCGTTGAGGGTGGGACAGGGCTTTTCAATGAGCAGTTCTTC
CSVEGGTGLFNEQFF
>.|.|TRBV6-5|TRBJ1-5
TGTGCCAGCAGCCAGGACAGATCTAGCAATCAGCCCCAGCATTTT
CASSQDRSSNQPQHF
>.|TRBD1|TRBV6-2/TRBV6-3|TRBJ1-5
TGTGCCAGCAGTTACGTAGGACAGGGCTATCAGCCCCAGCATTTT
CASSYVGQGYQPQHF
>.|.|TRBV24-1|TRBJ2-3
TGTGCCACCAGTGATGGAAGGGGGGCGGATACGCAGTATTTT
CATSDGRGADTQYF